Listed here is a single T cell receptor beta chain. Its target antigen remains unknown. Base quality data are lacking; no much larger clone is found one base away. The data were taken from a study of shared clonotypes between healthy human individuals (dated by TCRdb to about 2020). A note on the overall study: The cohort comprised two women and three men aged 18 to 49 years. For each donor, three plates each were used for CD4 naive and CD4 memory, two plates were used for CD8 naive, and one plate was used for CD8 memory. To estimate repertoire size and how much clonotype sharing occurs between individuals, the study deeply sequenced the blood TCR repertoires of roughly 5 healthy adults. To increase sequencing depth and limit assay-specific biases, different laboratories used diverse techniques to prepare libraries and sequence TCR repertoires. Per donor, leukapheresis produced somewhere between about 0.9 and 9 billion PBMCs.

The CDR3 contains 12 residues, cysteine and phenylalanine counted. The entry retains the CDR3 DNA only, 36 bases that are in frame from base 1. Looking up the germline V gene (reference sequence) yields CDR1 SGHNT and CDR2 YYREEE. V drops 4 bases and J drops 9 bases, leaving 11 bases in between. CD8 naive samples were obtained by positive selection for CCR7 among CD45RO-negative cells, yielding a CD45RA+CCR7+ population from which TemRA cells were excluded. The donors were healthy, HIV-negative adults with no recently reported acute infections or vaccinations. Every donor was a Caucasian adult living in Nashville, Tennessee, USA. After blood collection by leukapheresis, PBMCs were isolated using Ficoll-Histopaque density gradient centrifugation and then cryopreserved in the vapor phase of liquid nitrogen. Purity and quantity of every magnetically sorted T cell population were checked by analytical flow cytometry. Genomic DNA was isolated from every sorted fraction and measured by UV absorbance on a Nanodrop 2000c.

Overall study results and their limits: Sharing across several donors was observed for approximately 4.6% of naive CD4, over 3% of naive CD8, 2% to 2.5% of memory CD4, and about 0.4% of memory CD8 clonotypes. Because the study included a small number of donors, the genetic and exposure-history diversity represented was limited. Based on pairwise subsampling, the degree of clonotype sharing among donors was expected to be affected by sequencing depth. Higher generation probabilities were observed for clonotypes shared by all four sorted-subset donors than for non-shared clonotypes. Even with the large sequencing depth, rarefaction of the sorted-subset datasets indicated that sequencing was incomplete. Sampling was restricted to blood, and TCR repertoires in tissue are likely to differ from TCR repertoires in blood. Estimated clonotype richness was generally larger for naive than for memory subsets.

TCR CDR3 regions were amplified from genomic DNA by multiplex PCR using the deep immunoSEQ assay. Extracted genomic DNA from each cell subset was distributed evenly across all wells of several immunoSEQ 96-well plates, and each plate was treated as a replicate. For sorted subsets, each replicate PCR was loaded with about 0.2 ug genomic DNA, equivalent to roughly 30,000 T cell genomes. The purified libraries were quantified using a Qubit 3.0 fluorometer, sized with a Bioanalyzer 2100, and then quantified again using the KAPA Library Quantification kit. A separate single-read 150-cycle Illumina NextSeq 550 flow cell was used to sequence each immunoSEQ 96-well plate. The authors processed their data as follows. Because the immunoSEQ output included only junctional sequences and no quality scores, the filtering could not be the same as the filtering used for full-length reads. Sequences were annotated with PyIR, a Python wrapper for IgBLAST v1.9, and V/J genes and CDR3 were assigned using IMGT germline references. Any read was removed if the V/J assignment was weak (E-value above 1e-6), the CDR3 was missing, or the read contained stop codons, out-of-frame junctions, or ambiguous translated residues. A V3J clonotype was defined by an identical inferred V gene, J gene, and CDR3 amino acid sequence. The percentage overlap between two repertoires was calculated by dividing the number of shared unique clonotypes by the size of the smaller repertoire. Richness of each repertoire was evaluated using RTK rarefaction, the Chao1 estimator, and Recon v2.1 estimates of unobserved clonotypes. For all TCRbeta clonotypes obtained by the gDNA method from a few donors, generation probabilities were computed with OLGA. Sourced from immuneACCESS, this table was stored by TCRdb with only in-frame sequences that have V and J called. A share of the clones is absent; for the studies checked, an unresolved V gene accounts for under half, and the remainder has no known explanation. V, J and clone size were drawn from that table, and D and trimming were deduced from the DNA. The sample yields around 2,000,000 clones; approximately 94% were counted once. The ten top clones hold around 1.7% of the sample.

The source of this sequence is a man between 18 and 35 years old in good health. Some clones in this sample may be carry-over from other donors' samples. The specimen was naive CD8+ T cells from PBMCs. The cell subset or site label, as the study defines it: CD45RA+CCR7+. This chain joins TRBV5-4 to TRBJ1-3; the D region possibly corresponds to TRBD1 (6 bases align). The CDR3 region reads CASSSTGTTIYF. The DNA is TGTGCCAGCAGCAGTACAGGGACCACCATATATTTT.